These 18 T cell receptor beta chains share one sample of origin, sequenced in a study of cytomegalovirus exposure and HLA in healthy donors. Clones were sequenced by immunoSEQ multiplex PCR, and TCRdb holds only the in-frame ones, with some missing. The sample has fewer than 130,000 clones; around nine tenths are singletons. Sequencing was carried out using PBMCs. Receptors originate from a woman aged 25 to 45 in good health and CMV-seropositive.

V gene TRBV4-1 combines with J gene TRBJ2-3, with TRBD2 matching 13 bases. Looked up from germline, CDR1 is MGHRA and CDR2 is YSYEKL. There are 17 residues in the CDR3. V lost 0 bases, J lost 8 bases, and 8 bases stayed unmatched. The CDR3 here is CASSQDELAGGRGTQYF. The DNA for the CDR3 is TGCGCCAGCAGCCAAGATGAACTAGCGGGAGGGCGTGGTACGCAGTATTTT.

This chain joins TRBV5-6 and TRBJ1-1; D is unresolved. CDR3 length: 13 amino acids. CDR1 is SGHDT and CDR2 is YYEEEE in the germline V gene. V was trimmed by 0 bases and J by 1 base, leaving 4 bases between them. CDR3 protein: CASSLARNTEAFF. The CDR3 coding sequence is TGTGCCAGCAGCTTGGCCAGGAACACTGAAGCTTTCTTT. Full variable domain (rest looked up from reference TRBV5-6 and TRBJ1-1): DAGVTQSPTHLIKTRGQQVTLRCSPKSGHDTVSWYQQALGQGPQFIFQYYEEEERQRGNFPDRFSGHQFPNYSSELNVNALLLGDSALYLCASSLARNTEAFFGQGTRLTVV.

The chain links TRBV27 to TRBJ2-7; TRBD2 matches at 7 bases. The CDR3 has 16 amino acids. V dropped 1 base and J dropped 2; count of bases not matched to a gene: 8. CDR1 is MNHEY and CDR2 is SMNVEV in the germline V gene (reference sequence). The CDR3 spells CASSLFGTTRTYEQYF. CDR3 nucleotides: TGTGCCAGCAGTTTATTCGGGACTACGAGAACCTACGAGCAGTACTTC.

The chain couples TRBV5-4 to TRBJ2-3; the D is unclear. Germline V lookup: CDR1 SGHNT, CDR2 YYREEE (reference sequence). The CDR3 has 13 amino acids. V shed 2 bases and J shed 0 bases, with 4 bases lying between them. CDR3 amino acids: CASSFRSTDTQYF. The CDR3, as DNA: TGTGCCAGCAGCTTTCGGAGCACAGATACGCAGTATTTT.

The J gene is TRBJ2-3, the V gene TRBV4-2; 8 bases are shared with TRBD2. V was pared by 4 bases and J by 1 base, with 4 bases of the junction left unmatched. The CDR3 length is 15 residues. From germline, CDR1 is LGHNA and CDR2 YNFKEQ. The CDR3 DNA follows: TGTGCCAGCAGCCGAGGACTAGCCCGCACAGATACGCAGTATTTT. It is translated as CASSRGLARTDTQYF.

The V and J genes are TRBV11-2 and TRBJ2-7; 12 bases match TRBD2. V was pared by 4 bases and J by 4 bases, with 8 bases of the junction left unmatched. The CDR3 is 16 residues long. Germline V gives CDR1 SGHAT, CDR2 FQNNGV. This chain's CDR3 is CASSSWTSGKNYEQYF. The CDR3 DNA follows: TGTGCCAGCAGCTCATGGACTAGCGGGAAAAATTACGAGCAGTACTTC.

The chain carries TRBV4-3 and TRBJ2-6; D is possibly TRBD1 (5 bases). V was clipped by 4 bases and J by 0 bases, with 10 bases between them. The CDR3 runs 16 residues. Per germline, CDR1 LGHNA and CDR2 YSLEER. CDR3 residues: CASSPNTGSGANVLTF. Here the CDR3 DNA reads TGCGCCAGCAGCCCGAATACAGGCTCTGGGGCCAACGTCCTGACTTTC.

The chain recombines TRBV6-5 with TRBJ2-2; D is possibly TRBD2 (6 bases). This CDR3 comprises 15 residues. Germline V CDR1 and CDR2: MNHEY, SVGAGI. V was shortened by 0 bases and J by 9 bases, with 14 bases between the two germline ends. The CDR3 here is CASSYSRAGSRELFF. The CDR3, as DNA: TGTGCCAGCAGTTACTCTCGCGCGGGGTCACGGGAGCTGTTTTTT.

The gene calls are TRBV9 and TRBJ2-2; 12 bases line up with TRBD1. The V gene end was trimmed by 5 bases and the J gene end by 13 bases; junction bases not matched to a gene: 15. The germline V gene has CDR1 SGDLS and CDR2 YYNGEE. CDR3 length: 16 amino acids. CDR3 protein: CASSHSGTGGLGWLFF. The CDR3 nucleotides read TGTGCCAGCAGTCACTCCGGGACAGGGGGCCTCGGCTGGCTGTTTTTT.

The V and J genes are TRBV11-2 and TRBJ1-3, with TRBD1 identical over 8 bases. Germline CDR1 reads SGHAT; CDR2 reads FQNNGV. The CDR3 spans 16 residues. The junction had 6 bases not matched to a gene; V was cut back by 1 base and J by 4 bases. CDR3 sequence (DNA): TGTGCCAGCAGCTTAGCCGGACAGGGCCCCGGAAACACCATATATTTT. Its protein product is CASSLAGQGPGNTIYF.

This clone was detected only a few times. CDR3 region: CASKAGGPHEQYF. The CDR3 DNA reads as TGTGCCAGCAAAGCGGGAGGGCCCCACGAGCAGTACTTC. The chain joins TRBV28 to TRBJ2-7, with 10 bases identical to TRBD2. V lost 7 bases to trimming and J lost 5 bases; unmatched junction nucleotides: 5. This CDR3 is 13 amino acids long. The germline gives CDR1 MDHEN, CDR2 SYDVKM.

This chain's CDR3 is CASRTVNYGYTF. DNA of the CDR3: TGTGCCAGCAGGACAGTTAACTATGGCTACACCTTC. This chain links TRBV2 with TRBJ1-2; weak D call: TRBD1 (5 bases). The V gene's germline CDR1 is SNHLY and CDR2 FYNNEI. V was shortened by 6 bases and J by 1 base, with 6 bases between the two germline ends. The CDR3 spans 12 residues.

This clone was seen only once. This CDR3 is CASSDMTGLLNTQYF. The CDR3 nucleotides read TGTGCCAGCAGCGACATGACAGGGCTCCTGAATACGCAGTATTTT. J is TRBJ2-3 and V is TRBV7-2; 7 nucleotides match TRBD1. This CDR3 is 15 amino acids long. Germline CDR1 reads SGHTA; CDR2 reads FQGNSA. The V segment lost 5 bases and the J segment 7 bases; nucleotides outside the gene matches: 12.

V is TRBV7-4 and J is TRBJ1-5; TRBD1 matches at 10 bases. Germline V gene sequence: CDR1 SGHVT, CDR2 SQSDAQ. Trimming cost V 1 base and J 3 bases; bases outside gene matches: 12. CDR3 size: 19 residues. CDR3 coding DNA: TGTGCCAGCAGCTTAGTGGAGGACAGGGGGGAAAAGGCCAATCAGCCCCAGCATTTT. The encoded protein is CASSLVEDRGEKANQPQHF.

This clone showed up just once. The CDR3 coding sequence is TGTGCCAGCAGTCTACAGGGGGCGAGGACTGAAGCTTTCTTT. It encodes CASSLQGARTEAFF. The chain joins TRBV2 to TRBJ1-1, with 9 bases that match TRBD1. V trimming: 5 bases; J trimming: 5 bases; junction bases outside the gene matches: 6. CDR3 length: 14 amino acids. Germline V gene data show CDR1 as SNHLY and CDR2 as FYNNEI.

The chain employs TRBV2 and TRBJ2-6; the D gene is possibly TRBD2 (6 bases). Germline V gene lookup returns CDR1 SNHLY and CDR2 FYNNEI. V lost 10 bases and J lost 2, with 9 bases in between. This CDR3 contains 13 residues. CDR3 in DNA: TGTGCCATCGGAGGGGCTGGGGCCAACGTCCTGACTTTC. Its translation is CAIGGAGANVLTF.

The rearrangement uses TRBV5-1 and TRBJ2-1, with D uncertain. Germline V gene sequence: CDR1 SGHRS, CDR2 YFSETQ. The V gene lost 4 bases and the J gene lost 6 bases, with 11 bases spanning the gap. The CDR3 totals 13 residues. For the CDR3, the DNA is TGCGCCAGCAGCCCCGACTTAGTCAATGAGCAGTTCTTC. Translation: CASSPDLVNEQFF.

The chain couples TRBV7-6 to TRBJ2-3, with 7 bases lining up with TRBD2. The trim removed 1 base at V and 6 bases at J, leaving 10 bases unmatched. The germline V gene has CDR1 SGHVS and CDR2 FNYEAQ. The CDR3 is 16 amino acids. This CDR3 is CASSLGGAGAADTQYF. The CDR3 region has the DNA TGTGCCAGCAGCTTAGGCGGTGCGGGAGCGGCCGATACGCAGTATTTT.